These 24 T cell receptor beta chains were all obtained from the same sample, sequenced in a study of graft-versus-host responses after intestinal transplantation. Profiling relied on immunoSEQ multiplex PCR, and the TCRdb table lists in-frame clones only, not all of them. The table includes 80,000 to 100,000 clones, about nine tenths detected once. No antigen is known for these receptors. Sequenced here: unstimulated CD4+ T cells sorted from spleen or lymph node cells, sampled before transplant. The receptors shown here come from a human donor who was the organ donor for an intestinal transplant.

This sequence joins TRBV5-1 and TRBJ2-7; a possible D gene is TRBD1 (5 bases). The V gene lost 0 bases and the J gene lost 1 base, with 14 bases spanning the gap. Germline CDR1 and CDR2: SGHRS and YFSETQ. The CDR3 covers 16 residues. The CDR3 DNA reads TGCGCCAGCAGCTTGGCGGACAAACTCCCTTCCTACGAGCAGTACTTC. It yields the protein CASSLADKLPSYEQYF.

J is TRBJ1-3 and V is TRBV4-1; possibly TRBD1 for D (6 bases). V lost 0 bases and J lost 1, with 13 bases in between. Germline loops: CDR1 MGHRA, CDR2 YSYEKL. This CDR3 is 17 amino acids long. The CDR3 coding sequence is TGCGCCAGCAGCCAAGATCTCCCTGGGACATCTGGAAACACCATATATTTT. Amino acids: CASSQDLPGTSGNTIYF.

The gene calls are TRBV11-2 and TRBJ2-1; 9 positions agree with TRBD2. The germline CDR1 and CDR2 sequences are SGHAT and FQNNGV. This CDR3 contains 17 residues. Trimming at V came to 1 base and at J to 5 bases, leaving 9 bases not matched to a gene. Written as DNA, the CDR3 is TGTGCCAGCAGCTTAGTTCTTGGTCTAGCGGGGAACAATGAGCAGTTCTTC. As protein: CASSLVLGLAGNNEQFF.

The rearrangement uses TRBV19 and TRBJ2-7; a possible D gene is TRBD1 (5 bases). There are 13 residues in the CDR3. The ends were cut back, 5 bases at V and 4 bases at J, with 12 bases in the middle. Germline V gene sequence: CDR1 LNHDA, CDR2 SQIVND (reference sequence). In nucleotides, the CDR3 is TGTGCCAGTAGTGCCCTATCAGGGTACGAGCAGTACTTC. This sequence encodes CASSALSGYEQYF.

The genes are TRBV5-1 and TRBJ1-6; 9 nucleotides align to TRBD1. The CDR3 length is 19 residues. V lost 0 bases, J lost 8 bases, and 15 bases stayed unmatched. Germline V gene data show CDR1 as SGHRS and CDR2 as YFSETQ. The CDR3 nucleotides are TGCGCCAGCAGCTTGGCCCCACCTCGAGGGGACAGGGTAGATTCACCCCTCCACTTT. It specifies CASSLAPPRGDRVDSPLHF.

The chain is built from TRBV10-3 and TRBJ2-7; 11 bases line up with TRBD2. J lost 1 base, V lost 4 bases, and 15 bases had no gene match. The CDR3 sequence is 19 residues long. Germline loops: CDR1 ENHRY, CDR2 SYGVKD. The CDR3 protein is CAISVVPLSGGDPSYEQYF. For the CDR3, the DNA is TGTGCCATCAGTGTCGTACCCCTTAGCGGGGGGGATCCTTCCTACGAGCAGTACTTC.

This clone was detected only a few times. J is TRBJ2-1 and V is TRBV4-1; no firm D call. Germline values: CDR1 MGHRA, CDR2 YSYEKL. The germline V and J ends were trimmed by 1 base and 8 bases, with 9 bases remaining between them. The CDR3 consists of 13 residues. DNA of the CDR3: TGCGCCAGCAGCCAAGTTCAGCGAGATGAGCAGTTCTTC. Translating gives CASSQVQRDEQFF.

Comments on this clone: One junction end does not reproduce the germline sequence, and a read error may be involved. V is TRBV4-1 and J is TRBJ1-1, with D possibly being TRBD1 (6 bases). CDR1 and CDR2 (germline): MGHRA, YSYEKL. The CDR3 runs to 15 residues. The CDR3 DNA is TGCGCCAGCAGCCTTTACAGGACAGCGAACACTGGAGCTTTCTTT. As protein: CASSLYRTANTGAFF.

In nucleotides, the CDR3 is TGTGCCAGCAGCCTCTGGGCCTCAGGGGTAAAGCAGTTCTTC. Translation gives CASSLWASGVKQFF. The chain has TRBV5-6 and TRBJ2-1, with D possibly TRBD1 on 6 matching bases. V lost 4 bases and J 11 bases, leaving 19 bases between the germline ends. CDR1 SGHDT and CDR2 YYEEEE come from the germline V gene. This CDR3 contains 14 residues.

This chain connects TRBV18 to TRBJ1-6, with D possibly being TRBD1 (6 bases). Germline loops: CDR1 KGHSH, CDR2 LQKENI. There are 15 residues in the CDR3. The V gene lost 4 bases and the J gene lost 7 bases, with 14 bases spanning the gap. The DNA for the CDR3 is TGTGCCAGCTCACTCAGAACAGGGTGGAATTCACCCCTCCACTTT. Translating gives CASSLRTGWNSPLHF.

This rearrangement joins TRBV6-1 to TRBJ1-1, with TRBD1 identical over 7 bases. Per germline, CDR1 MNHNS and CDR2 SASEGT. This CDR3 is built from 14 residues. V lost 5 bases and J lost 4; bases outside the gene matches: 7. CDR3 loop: CASSRTGARTEAFF. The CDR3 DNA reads TGTGCCAGCAGTCGTACAGGGGCGCGCACTGAAGCTTTCTTT.

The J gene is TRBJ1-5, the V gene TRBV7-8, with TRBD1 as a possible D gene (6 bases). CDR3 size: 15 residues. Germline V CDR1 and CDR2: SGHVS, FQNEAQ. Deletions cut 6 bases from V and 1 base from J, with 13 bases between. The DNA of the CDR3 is TGTGCCAGCAGTCTTACAGGGACGAGCAATCAGCCCCAGCATTTT. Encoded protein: CASSLTGTSNQPQHF.

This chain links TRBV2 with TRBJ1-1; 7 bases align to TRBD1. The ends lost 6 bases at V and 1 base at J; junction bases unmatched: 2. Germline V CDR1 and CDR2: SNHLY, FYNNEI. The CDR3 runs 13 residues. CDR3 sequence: CASRGGWNTEAFF. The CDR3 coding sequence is TGTGCCAGCAGAGGGGGCTGGAACACTGAAGCTTTCTTT.

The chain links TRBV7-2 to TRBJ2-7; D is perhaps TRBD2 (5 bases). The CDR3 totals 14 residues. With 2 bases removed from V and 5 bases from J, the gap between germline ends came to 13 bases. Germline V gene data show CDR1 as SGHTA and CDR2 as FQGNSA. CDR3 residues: CASSLIVTGNEQYF. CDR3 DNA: TGTGCCAGCAGCTTAATAGTTACGGGGAACGAGCAGTACTTC.

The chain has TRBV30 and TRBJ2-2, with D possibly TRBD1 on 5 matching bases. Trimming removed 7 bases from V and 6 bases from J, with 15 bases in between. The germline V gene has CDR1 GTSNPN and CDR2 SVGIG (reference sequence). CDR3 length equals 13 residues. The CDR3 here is CASSQGVAGELFF. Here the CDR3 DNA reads TGTGCCTCAAGTCAGGGCGTCGCCGGGGAGCTGTTTTTT.

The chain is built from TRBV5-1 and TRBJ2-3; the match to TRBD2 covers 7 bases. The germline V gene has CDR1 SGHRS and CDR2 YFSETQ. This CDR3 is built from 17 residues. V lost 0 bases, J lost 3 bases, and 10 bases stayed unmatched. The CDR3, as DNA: TGCGCCAGCAGCTTGGCGGCCGGGGGGTTGAGGACAGATACGCAGTATTTT. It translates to CASSLAAGGLRTDTQYF.

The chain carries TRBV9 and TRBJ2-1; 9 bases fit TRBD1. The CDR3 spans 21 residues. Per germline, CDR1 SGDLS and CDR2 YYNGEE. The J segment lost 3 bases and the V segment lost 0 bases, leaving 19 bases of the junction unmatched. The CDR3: CASSVAPRGTGLDAIYNEQFF. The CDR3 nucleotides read TGTGCCAGCAGCGTAGCCCCTAGAGGGACAGGGCTGGACGCGATCTACAATGAGCAGTTCTTC.

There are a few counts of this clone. CDR3 in amino acids: CASSTRTAYGYTF. CDR3 DNA: TGTGCCAGCAGCACCCGGACAGCCTATGGCTACACCTTC. This chain joins TRBV7-2 and TRBJ1-2, with D perhaps matching TRBD1 (6 bases). The V and J ends lost 5 bases and 4 bases respectively, with 11 bases between them. This CDR3 spans 13 amino acids. The germline CDR1 and CDR2 sequences are SGHTA and FQGNSA.

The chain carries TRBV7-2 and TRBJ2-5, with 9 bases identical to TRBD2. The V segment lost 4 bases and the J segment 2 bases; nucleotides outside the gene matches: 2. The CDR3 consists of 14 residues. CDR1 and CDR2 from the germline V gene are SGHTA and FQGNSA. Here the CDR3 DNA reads TGTGCCAGCAGCTCGGGACTAGCTCAAGAGACCCAGTACTTC. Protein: CASSSGLAQETQYF. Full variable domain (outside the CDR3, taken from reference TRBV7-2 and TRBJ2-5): GAGVSQSPSNKVTEKGKDVELRCDPISGHTALYWYRQSLGQGLEFLIYFQGNSAPDKSGLPSDRFSAERTGGSVSTLTIQRTQQEDSAVYLCASSSGLAQETQYFGPGTRLLVL.

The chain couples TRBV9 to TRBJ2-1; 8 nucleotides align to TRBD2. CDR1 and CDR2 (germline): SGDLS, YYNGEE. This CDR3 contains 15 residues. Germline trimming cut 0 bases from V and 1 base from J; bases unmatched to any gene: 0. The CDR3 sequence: CASSVGLASYNEQFF. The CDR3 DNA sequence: TGTGCCAGCAGCGTAGGACTAGCGTCCTACAATGAGCAGTTCTTC.

The DNA of the CDR3 is TGTGCCAGTAGGGGCAGGGACAGGGGATATCAGCCCCAGCATTTT. Amino acid sequence: CASRGRDRGYQPQHF. This chain joins TRBV19 and TRBJ1-5; 10 positions agree with TRBD1. The germline CDR1 and CDR2 sequences are LNHDA and SQIVND (reference sequence). This CDR3 contains 15 residues. The J segment lost 5 bases and the V segment lost 6 bases, leaving 7 bases of the junction unmatched.

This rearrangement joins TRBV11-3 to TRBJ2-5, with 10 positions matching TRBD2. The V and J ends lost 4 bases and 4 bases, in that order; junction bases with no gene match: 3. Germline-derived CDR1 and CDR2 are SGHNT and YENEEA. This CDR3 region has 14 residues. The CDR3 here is CASSSRTSGETQYF. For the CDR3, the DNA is TGTGCCAGCAGCTCCAGGACTAGCGGAGAGACCCAGTACTTC.

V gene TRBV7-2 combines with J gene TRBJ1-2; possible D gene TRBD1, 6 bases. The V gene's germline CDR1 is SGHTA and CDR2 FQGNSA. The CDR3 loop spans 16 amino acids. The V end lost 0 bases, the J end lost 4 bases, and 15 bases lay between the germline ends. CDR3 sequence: CASSLAGTQGSYGYTF. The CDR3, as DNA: TGTGCCAGCAGCTTAGCCGGGACACAAGGCTCCTATGGCTACACCTTC. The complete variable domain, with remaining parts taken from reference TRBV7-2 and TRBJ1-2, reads GAGVSQSPSNKVTEKGKDVELRCDPISGHTALYWYRQSLGQGLEFLIYFQGNSAPDKSGLPSDRFSAERTGGSVSTLTIQRTQQEDSAVYLCASSLAGTQGSYGYTFGSGTRLTVV.

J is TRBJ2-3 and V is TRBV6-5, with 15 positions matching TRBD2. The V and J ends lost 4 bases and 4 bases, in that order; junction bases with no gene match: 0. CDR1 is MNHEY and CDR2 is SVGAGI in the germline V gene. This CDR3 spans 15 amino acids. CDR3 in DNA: TGTGCCAGCAGTTGGACTAGCGGGGGGGCAGATACGCAGTATTTT. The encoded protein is CASSWTSGGADTQYF.